This T cell receptor beta chain was identified during a study of blood T cell repertoires in COVID-19 (dated by TCRdb to the early 2020s). With regard to the full study: Collaborator samples came from the United States, Italy and Spain and covered acute and convalescent phases of COVID-19. The prospective study material was composed of cDNA or gDNA derived from T cells, B-cell-depleted T cells, or PBMCs. Deeply sampled blood TCRbeta repertoires from subjects exposed to, actively infected with, or recovered from COVID-19 were included in the dataset. The repertoires were released in a freely available public database meant as a resource for research on the immune response to SARS-CoV-2. Samples were obtained from the ongoing ImmuneRACE study (first 160 participants) and from 1,000 to 1,500 subjects provided by 6 global collaborators. Sample metadata almost always included a de-identified subject ID, COVID-19 status, age in years and sex. Where HLA class I and class II types were available, the types were taken from metadata supplied by the sample provider, not from assay-based typing.

The immunoSEQ Assay, a bias-controlled multiplex PCR, was used to amplify TCRbeta CDR3 regions from genomic DNA. Processing in the source paper ran as follows. Within the assay, amplification of reference gene primers was used to estimate how many nucleated cells each sample contained. To quantify the absolute abundance of each unique TCRbeta CDR3 rearrangement, sequence reads were collapsed and filtered. For each sample, productive Simpson clonality was calculated as the square root of Simpson's diversity index across productive rearrangements. Entries here come from immuneACCESS through TCRdb and include only in-frame sequences with V and J called. Some clones fail to appear in such tables; in the studies checked, an unresolved V gene covers under half of the shortfall, and the cause of the remainder is unknown. The DNA was the basis for D and trimming; V, J and clone size are from that table. This sample lists about 310,000 clones; roughly 90% were detected once. The biggest ten clones account for roughly a tenth of the sample.

Enrolling through a virtual design, the prospective study's participants ranged in age from roughly 18 to 90 years and lived across 24 United States geographic areas. In the prospective study, cohorts were assigned on the basis of participant-reported clinical history obtained from a screening survey and a study questionnaire. Recovered participants in ImmuneRACE Cohort 3 were defined by two consecutive negative NP/OP PCR tests, clearance by a healthcare professional, or resolution of symptoms. In the prospective study, mobile phlebotomists collected whole blood, serum and a nasopharyngeal or oropharyngeal swab from each participant. Prospective study participants could optionally give additional blood draws and questionnaires over a roughly 2-month period. Prospective study blood samples were shipped either frozen or at room temperature before DNA extraction. Of note for this clone: This receptor's antigen is unknown. The sample holds no much larger clone one base away, and base qualities are not on file.

Overall study outcomes, separate from this receptor: Clinical and demographic metadata were provided uncurated, with the amount varying by source and participant.

The CDR3 contains 17 residues, cysteine and phenylalanine counted. CDR3 DNA is the only sequence kept; it has 51 bases, read in frame from the first base. CDR1 and CDR2 are drawn from the germline V gene: LGHNA, YSLEER. V is shortened by 0 bases, J by 0 bases, and the region joining them spans 14 bases. The specimen was PBMCs or T cells enriched from blood (not recorded which). The chain couples TRBV4-3 to TRBJ1-1; the D region possibly corresponds to TRBD1 (5 bases align). The source is a woman aged 40 to 49 who had recovered from COVID-19. The sequenced DNA: TGCGCCAGCAGCCAAGACGCGATGGGGCAGCTGAACACTGAAGCTTTCTTT. Its coded protein is CASSQDAMGQLNTEAFF.